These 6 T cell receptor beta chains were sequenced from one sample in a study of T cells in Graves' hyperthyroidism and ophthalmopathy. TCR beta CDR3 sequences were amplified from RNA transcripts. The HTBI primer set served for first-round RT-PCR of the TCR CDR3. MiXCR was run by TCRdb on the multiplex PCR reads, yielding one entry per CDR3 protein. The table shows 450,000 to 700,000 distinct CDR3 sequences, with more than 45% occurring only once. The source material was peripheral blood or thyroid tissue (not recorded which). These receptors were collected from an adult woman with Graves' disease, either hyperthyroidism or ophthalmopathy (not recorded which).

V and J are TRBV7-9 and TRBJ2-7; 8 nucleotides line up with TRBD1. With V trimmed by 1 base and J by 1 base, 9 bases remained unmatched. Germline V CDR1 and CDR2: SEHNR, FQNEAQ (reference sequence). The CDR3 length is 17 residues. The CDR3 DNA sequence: TGTGCCAGCAGCTTAGAACGACAAGACAGGGGATCCTACGAGCAGTACTTC. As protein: CASSLERQDRGSYEQYF. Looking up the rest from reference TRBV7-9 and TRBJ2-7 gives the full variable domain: DTGVSQNPRHKITKRGQNVTFRCDPISEHNRLYWYRQTLGQGPEFLTYFQNEAQLEKSRLLSDRFSAERPKGSFSTLEIQRTEQGDSAMYLCASSLERQDRGSYEQYFGPGTRLTVT.

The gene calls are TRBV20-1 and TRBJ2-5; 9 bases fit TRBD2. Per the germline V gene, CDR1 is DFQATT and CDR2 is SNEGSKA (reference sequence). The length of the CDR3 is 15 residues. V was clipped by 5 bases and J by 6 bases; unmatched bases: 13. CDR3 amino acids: CSAPYLAGVGQTQYF. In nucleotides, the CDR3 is TGCAGTGCTCCTTATTTAGCGGGAGTTGGACAGACCCAGTACTTC.

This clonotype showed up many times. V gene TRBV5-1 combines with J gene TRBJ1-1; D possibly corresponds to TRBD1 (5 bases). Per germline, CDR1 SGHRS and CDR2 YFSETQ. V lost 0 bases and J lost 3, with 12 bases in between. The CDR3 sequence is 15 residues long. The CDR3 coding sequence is TGCGCCAGCAGCTTGGTTGGGGGAGGCGACACTGAAGCTTTCTTT. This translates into CASSLVGGGDTEAFF.

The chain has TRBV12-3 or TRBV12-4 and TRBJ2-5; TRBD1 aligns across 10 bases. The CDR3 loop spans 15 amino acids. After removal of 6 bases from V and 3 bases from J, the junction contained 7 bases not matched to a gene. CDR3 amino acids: CASSPGQGIKETQYF. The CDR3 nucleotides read TGTGCCAGCAGCCCGGGACAGGGGATAAAAGAGACCCAGTACTTC.

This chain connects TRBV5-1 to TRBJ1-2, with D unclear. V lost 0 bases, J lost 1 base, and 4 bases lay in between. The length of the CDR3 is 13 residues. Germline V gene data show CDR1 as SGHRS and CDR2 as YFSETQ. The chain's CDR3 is CASSLDVNYGYTF. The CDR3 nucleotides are TGCGCCAGCAGCTTGGACGTTAACTATGGCTACACCTTC. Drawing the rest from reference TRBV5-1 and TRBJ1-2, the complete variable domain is KAGVTQTPRYLIKTRGQQVTLSCSPISGHRSVSWYQQTPGQGLQFLFEYFSETQRNKGNFPGRFSGRQFSNSRSEMNVSTLELGDSALYLCASSLDVNYGYTFGSGTRLTVV.

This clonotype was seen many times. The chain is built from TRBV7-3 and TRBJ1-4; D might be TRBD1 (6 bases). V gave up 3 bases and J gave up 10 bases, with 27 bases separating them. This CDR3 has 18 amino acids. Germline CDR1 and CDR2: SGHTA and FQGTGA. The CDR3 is CASSFRDNRGTRVRKLFF. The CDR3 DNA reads TGTGCCAGCAGCTTCCGGGACAACCGAGGCACGAGGGTGCGAAAACTGTTTTTT.